This entry lists 27 T cell receptor beta chains sequenced from one sample in a study of T cell responses to AZD1222 COVID-19 vaccine. Sequencing used immunoSEQ multiplex PCR; TCRdb keeps in-frame clones, though not all of them. The profile covers about 79,000 clones, with about 83% appearing a single time and 1.3% taken by the ten largest. The source material was peripheral blood, sampled 28 days after the second AZD1222 dose. All receptors come from an adult who received the AZD1222 COVID-19 vaccine.

A single count supports this clone. The rearrangement uses TRBV27 and TRBJ2-1, with TRBD2 matching over 9 bases. CDR3 length: 16 residues. CDR1 and CDR2 from the germline V gene are MNHEY and SMNVEV (reference sequence). V was pared by 4 bases and J by 7 bases, with 11 bases of the junction left unmatched. The chain's CDR3 is CASSSPWTSAVNEQFF. The CDR3 DNA follows: TGTGCCAGCAGTTCGCCGTGGACTAGCGCAGTTAATGAGCAGTTCTTC.

V usage is TRBV29-1 and J usage is TRBJ1-2; a weak D match, TRBD1 (6 bases). V was trimmed by 6 bases and J by 8 bases, leaving 19 bases between them. Germline-derived CDR1 and CDR2 are SQVTM and ANQGSEA. The CDR3 spans 13 residues. The CDR3 DNA reads as TGCAGCGTCCGGACAGCGGAGGGCAGCGGCTACACCTTC. Translated, it gives CSVRTAEGSGYTF. Together with reference TRBV29-1 and TRBJ1-2, the CDR3 gives the full variable domain: SAVISQKPSRDICQRGTSLTIQCQVDSQVTMMFWYRQQPGQSLTLIATANQGSEATYESGFVIDKFPISRPNLTFSTLTVSNMSPEDSSIYLCSVRTAEGSGYTFGSGTRLTVV.

The chain carries TRBV28 and TRBJ2-7; no reliable D call. The CDR3 runs 12 residues. Germline CDR1 and CDR2: MDHEN and SYDVKM. Trimming stripped 6 bases from V and 3 bases from J, with 9 bases between. CDR3 nucleotides: TGTGCCAGCAGCCGGAGTCTCTACGAGCAGTACTTC. Translation: CASSRSLYEQYF.

The sample holds one count of this clone. The genes are TRBV27 and TRBJ1-6; D unclear. The germline CDR1 and CDR2 sequences are MNHEY and SMNVEV (reference sequence). The CDR3 runs 13 residues. Trimming removed 3 bases at V and 7 bases at J, with 7 bases between. CDR3 protein: CASSFAGNSPLHF. The CDR3 DNA is TGTGCCAGCAGTTTCGCGGGAAATTCACCCCTCCACTTT.

J is TRBJ2-3 and V is TRBV28, with D possibly TRBD2 on 6 matching bases. The ends were cut back, 6 bases at V and 1 base at J, with 20 bases in the middle. Germline V gives CDR1 MDHEN, CDR2 SYDVKM. The CDR3 has 17 residues. DNA for the CDR3: TGTGCCAGCAGACCCTCCCAGACTAGGTTAGGCACAGATACGCAGTATTTT. This sequence encodes CASRPSQTRLGTDTQYF.

The chain joins TRBV7-9 to TRBJ2-1, with D perhaps assigned TRBD1 or TRBD2 (5 bases each). V was pared by 5 bases and J by 5 bases, with 16 bases between. Germline V gives CDR1 SEHNR, CDR2 FQNEAQ (reference sequence). The CDR3 extends over 15 amino acids. DNA for the CDR3: TGTGCCAGCAGCCTAAACGAGGGGAGCGACAATGAGCAGTTCTTC. The encoded protein is CASSLNEGSDNEQFF.

This clone appeared once. The chain employs TRBV27 and TRBJ2-5; 12 nucleotides agree with TRBD2. The germline V gene encodes CDR1 MNHEY and CDR2 SMNVEV (reference sequence). Trimming removed 2 bases from V and 5 bases from J; junction bases left unmatched: 3. CDR3 length: 15 residues. The CDR3 here is CASSLTSGRFETQYF. The CDR3 region has the DNA TGTGCCAGCAGTTTAACTAGCGGGAGGTTTGAGACCCAGTACTTC.

This clone was counted only a few times. The gene calls are TRBV2 and TRBJ1-2, with 8 nucleotides matching TRBD1. The V and J ends lost 4 bases and 2 bases, in that order; junction bases with no gene match: 3. The CDR3 has 14 amino acids. Germline V CDR1 and CDR2: SNHLY, FYNNEI. CDR3 coding DNA: TGTGCCAGCAGTGGAACAGGGGGGAACTATGGCTACACCTTC. Protein sequence: CASSGTGGNYGYTF.

This clone appeared a few times. The V and J genes are TRBV19 and TRBJ1-2; D perhaps matches TRBD1 (5 bases). Per the germline V gene, CDR1 is LNHDA and CDR2 is SQIVND (reference sequence). Trimming took off 7 bases at V and 4 bases at J, with 19 bases between the two ends. CDR3 length: 15 residues. CDR3: CASTPGGLGPYGYTF. The CDR3 DNA sequence: TGTGCCAGTACCCCCGGGGGACTGGGACCCTATGGCTACACCTTC. Together with reference TRBV19 and TRBJ1-2, the CDR3 gives the full variable domain: DGGITQSPKYLFRKEGQNVTLSCEQNLNHDAMYWYRQDPGQGLRLIYYSQIVNDFQKGDIAEGYSVSREKKESFPLTVTSAQKNPTAFYLCASTPGGLGPYGYTFGSGTRLTVV.

This chain joins TRBV30 and TRBJ1-5, with a tentative D call TRBD1 (6 bases). The germline gives CDR1 GTSNPN, CDR2 SVGIG (reference sequence). Trimming removed 2 bases from V and 4 bases from J, with 9 bases in between. This CDR3 is 13 amino acids long. The CDR3 sequence is CAWSQGSNQPQHF. For the CDR3, the DNA is TGTGCCTGGAGTCAGGGGAGTAATCAGCCCCAGCATTTT.

The chain recombines TRBV11-1 with TRBJ2-7; D possibly corresponds to TRBD2 (5 bases). The germline V gene encodes CDR1 SGHAT and CDR2 FQDESV (reference sequence). V lost 4 bases and J lost 0, with 16 bases in between. This CDR3 spans 16 amino acids. The CDR3 region has the DNA TGTGCCAGCAGCTCCCAACGAGGGAGAATCTCCTACGAGCAGTACTTC. It is translated as CASSSQRGRISYEQYF.

This chain links TRBV6-5 with TRBJ1-2; 9 positions agree with TRBD1. Losses at the gene ends were 5 bases for V and 5 bases for J; bases not matched to a gene: 9. The CDR3 is made up of 15 amino acids. Germline CDR1 reads MNHEY; CDR2 reads SVGAGI. The DNA of the CDR3 is TGTGCCAGCAGTACGGGACAGGGAGCGACATATGGCTACACCTTC. Its protein product is CASSTGQGATYGYTF.

This chain links TRBV11-1 with TRBJ2-2, with D possibly matching TRBD1 (5 bases). Germline V CDR1 and CDR2: SGHAT, FQDESV (reference sequence). This CDR3 contains 14 residues. V was pared by 1 base and J by 5 bases, with 8 bases between. Written as DNA, the CDR3 is TGTGCCAGCAGCTTAGTTAGGGGTACCGGGGAGCTGTTTTTT. Translation gives CASSLVRGTGELFF.

The chain is built from TRBV7-6 and TRBJ2-1; 10 nucleotides agree with TRBD2. The ends lost 3 bases at V and 0 bases at J; junction bases unmatched: 2. This CDR3 comprises 16 residues. The germline gives CDR1 SGHVS, CDR2 FNYEAQ. As DNA, the CDR3 is TGTGCCAGCAGCTTGTCTAGCGGGGGCTCCTACAATGAGCAGTTCTTC. Translation: CASSLSSGGSYNEQFF.

The J gene is TRBJ1-5, the V gene TRBV24-1; maybe TRBD1 (5 bases). The CDR3 totals 14 residues. Germline V gives CDR1 KGHDR, CDR2 SFDVKD. The V end lost 4 bases, the J end lost 5 bases, and 11 bases lay between the germline ends. CDR3 amino acids: CATSELDRDQPQHF. The CDR3, as DNA: TGTGCCACCAGTGAGCTTGACAGAGATCAGCCCCAGCATTTT.

The sample holds one count of this clone. The V and J genes are TRBV19 and TRBJ1-3; D perhaps matches TRBD1 (6 bases). Between the trimmed V and J ends, which lost 6 bases and 0 bases, there was a span of 15 bases. This CDR3 contains 16 residues. CDR1 LNHDA and CDR2 SQIVND come from the germline V gene (reference sequence). CDR3 amino acids: CASRSRGSYSGNTIYF. DNA of the CDR3: TGTGCCAGTAGGTCGAGGGGGTCTTACTCTGGAAACACCATATATTTT.

V gene TRBV11-3 combines with J gene TRBJ2-2, with 11 nucleotides matching TRBD1. Germline CDR1 SGHNT, CDR2 YENEEA. The CDR3 totals 18 residues. Unmatched junction bases numbered 17, after V lost 5 bases and J lost 9 bases. The CDR3 nucleotides read TGTGCCAGCAGCCAAAGGACAGGGGGCGACGAACTAATCCGGGAGCTGTTTTTT. The encoded protein is CASSQRTGGDELIRELFF.

This clone was seen once. For the CDR3, the DNA is TGTGCCAGCAGCTTAGAGTCGGGGGATCAGCCCCAGCATTTT. It translates to CASSLESGDQPQHF. This chain uses TRBV11-2 with TRBJ1-5; D possibly corresponds to TRBD1 (5 bases). The CDR3 length is 14 residues. Trimming left V 0 bases short and J 5 bases short, with 8 bases between. The V gene's germline CDR1 is SGHAT and CDR2 FQNNGV.

The chain combines TRBV28 with TRBJ1-3; TRBD1 might be the D (5 bases). The CDR3 runs 19 residues. The germline CDR1 and CDR2 sequences are MDHEN and SYDVKM. Trimming shortened V by 2 bases and J by 0 bases, and 20 bases separated the two germline ends. The chain's CDR3 is CASSLEFLGGKDSGNTIYF. CDR3 coding DNA: TGTGCCAGCAGTTTAGAGTTTTTGGGGGGAAAGGACTCTGGAAACACCATATATTTT.

This clone was seen more than once but under ten times. This chain uses TRBV5-6 with TRBJ1-2; D possibly corresponds to TRBD1 (5 bases). Germline V gene data show CDR1 as SGHDT and CDR2 as YYEEEE. CDR3 length equals 14 residues. The V gene lost 7 bases and the J gene lost 0 bases, with 13 bases spanning the gap. CDR3 sequence (DNA): TGTGCCAGCCTGTGGGGGGGAGCTAACTATGGCTACACCTTC. Its translation: CASLWGGANYGYTF.

The chain uses TRBV18 and TRBJ2-7; TRBD2 might be the D (5 bases). There are 18 residues in the CDR3. Trimming removed 1 base at V and 4 bases at J, with 23 bases between. Germline CDR1 is KGHSH and CDR2 is LQKENI. As DNA, the CDR3 is TGTGCCAGCTCACCACGTCCTGGGATTGGACTTAGAAGGTACGAGCAGTACTTC. As protein: CASSPRPGIGLRRYEQYF.

The chain combines TRBV15 with TRBJ1-1; tentatively, D is TRBD1 (5 bases). The CDR3 has 15 amino acids. Germline CDR1 is LNHNV and CDR2 is YYDKDF (reference sequence). V lost 3 bases, J lost 0 bases, and 11 bases lay in between. The CDR3 spells CATSSERGVNTEAFF. CDR3 DNA: TGTGCCACCAGCAGCGAGAGGGGCGTGAACACTGAAGCTTTCTTT.

In its sample, this clone is medium-sized. The rearrangement joins TRBV4-1 to TRBJ2-7; 7 nucleotides match TRBD2. The V and J ends lost 2 bases and 3 bases, in that order; junction bases with no gene match: 7. The CDR3 extends over 15 amino acids. Germline V gene lookup returns CDR1 MGHRA and CDR2 YSYEKL. The CDR3 DNA reads as TGCGCCAGCAGCCAAAATCTAGCGGACTACTACGAGCAGTACTTC. Encoded protein: CASSQNLADYYEQYF.

This clone has a handful of counts. J is TRBJ2-1 and V is TRBV7-9; 7 bases line up with TRBD2. Per the germline V gene, CDR1 is SEHNR and CDR2 is FQNEAQ (reference sequence). V dropped 5 bases and J dropped 10; count of bases not matched to a gene: 17. The CDR3 is made up of 16 amino acids. The CDR3 region has the DNA TGTGCCAGCAGCCTAGACCCTAGCGGCCCTGTTGGGGAGCAGTTCTTC. This codes for CASSLDPSGPVGEQFF.

The genes are TRBV2 and TRBJ2-3, with 8 positions matching TRBD2. Trimming at V came to 6 bases and at J to 1 base, leaving 6 bases not matched to a gene. From germline, CDR1 is SNHLY and CDR2 FYNNEI. This CDR3 has 15 amino acids. The CDR3 spells CASRLGLARTDTQYF. CDR3 coding DNA: TGTGCCAGCAGACTCGGACTAGCCCGCACAGATACGCAGTATTTT.

V is TRBV4-2 and J is TRBJ2-7; tentative D call: TRBD1 (5 bases). The V end was cut by 4 bases, the J end by 4 bases, with 17 bases between. The CDR3 extends over 15 amino acids. Germline CDR1 reads LGHNA; CDR2 reads YNFKEQ. CDR3 sequence: CASSPRQPNQYEQYF. CDR3 DNA sequence: TGTGCCAGCAGCCCCCGACAGCCTAACCAATACGAGCAGTACTTC.

The rearrangement links TRBV4-3 to TRBJ2-7; perhaps TRBD2 as D (5 bases). Trimming removed 4 bases from V and 9 bases from J, with 28 bases in between. This CDR3 has 17 residues. Germline CDR1 and CDR2: LGHNA and YSLEER. The CDR3 DNA sequence: TGCGCCAGCAGCCGCCTTCTCAGCGGTAGAGAGACCATTCGGCAGTACTTC. Its protein product is CASSRLLSGRETIRQYF.